This T cell receptor beta chain was captured in a study of T and B cells in COVID-19 patients. V gave up 7 bases and J gave up 0 bases, with 12 bases separating them. Per the germline V gene, CDR1 is GTSNPN and CDR2 is SVGIG (reference sequence). The CDR3 contains 13 residues. Multiplex PCR with BIOMED2 TRB-A/B primer pools amplified TRB rearrangements. One entry per CDR3 protein, called by TCRdb with MiXCR from the multiplex PCR reads. This sample has roughly 4,100 distinct CDR3 sequences, with around 23% found just once. From blood, roughly 240-550 ng of genomic DNA served as TRB template. This clonotype is deemed medium-sized (0.01 to 0.1%).

This TCR was recovered from a human donor with active COVID-19. The chain has TRBV30 and TRBJ1-1, with D uncertain. Sequencing used blood. The CDR3 spells CASPGRLNTEAFF. CDR3 DNA sequence: TGTGCCTCGCCGGGCAGACTGAACACTGAAGCTTTCTTT.